A selection of T cell receptor beta chains follows, all from one sample in a study of metastatic and nonmetastatic thyroid tumors. Via MiXCR, TCRdb re-called the PCR reads. The sample holds about 42,000 clones, about an eighth seen once. Sequenced material: blood. These TCRs come from a male donor with papillary thyroid cancer or a benign thyroid nodule (not recorded which). Some clones in this sample may be carry-over from other donors' samples. CDR3s include the opening cysteine and the closing phenylalanine or tryptophan. D genes are given only for firm matches. Size values are once, few and many counts, or a class for expanded clones, and some rows have none.

many	TRBV30	.	TRBJ1-4	CACPGVNEKLFF	TGTGCCTGCCCAGGGGTGAATGAAAAACTGTTTTTT
many	TRBV4-1	.	TRBJ1-1	CASRPLLGGTEAFF	TGCGCCAGCAGACCCCTCTTAGGGGGCACTGAAGCTTTCTTT
.	TRBV28	.	TRBJ1-6	CASSSASSGGSLHF	TGTGCCAGCAGTTCCGCCTCATCCGGGGGATCCCTCCACTTT
.	TRBV20-1	.	TRBJ2-2	CSSTTDTGELFF	TGCAGTAGCACTACGGACACCGGGGAGCTGTTTTTT
many	TRBV12-3/TRBV12-4	.	TRBJ1-1	CASSLEVQGTEAFF	TGTGCCAGCAGTTTAGAGGTACAGGGAACTGAAGCTTTCTTT
many	TRBV30	.	TRBJ2-3	CAWTAGGGDTQYF	TGTGCCTGGACAGCCGGAGGAGGAGATACGCAGTATTTT
many	TRBV5-1	.	TRBJ2-3	CASSLNRVPDTQYF	TGCGCCAGCAGCTTGAACAGGGTTCCAGATACGCAGTATTTT
many	TRBV12-3/TRBV12-4	TRBD2	TRBJ2-3	CASRPSGRAGDTQYF	TGTGCCAGCAGGCCTAGCGGGAGGGCAGGAGATACGCAGTATTTT
many	TRBV6-1	.	TRBJ1-1	CASVRGGPNTEAFF	TGTGCCAGCGTGAGGGGGGGCCCGAACACTGAAGCTTTCTTT
.	TRBV18	.	TRBJ1-5	CASSPPGLGNQPQHF	TGTGCCAGCTCACCACCCGGTTTGGGCAATCAGCCCCAGCATTTT
many	TRBV12-3/TRBV12-4	.	TRBJ2-1	CASSRNSYFEQFF	TGTGCCAGCAGTCGTAATAGCTACTTTGAGCAGTTCTTC
many	TRBV27	.	TRBJ2-5	CASSLLGGGETQYF	TGTGCCAGCAGTTTATTGGGGGGCGGAGAGACCCAGTACTTC
many	TRBV7-6	.	TRBJ1-5	CASSLDPGNQPQHF	TGTGCCAGCAGCTTAGACCCGGGCAATCAGCCCCAGCATTTT
once	TRBV24-1	.	TRBJ2-5	CATSDWGKGGVGKETQYF	TGTGCCACCAGTGATTGGGGTAAGGGCGGGGTCGGTAAAGAGACCCAGTACTTC
many	TRBV20-1	TRBD2	TRBJ2-7	CSAPRAGGIHEQYF	TGCAGTGCCCCTAGAGCGGGAGGTATCCACGAGCAGTACTTC
many	TRBV20-1	TRBD2	TRBJ2-7	CSARVDGTSYEQYF	TGCAGTGCTAGAGTCGATGGGACTAGCTACGAGCAGTACTTC
.	TRBV4-2	TRBD2	TRBJ2-2	CASSPPWELAGGPSGELFF	TGTGCCAGCAGCCCCCCCTGGGAACTAGCGGGAGGGCCGAGCGGGGAGCTGTTTTTT
many	TRBV7-9	TRBD2	TRBJ2-7	CASSPRGGTSGEQYF	TGTGCCAGCAGCCCCCGAGGGGGGACTAGCGGCGAGCAGTACTTC
many	TRBV7-9	TRBD1	TRBJ1-4	CASSTLSGTATGRLFF	TGTGCCAGCAGCACGCTTTCCGGGACAGCCACGGGACGACTGTTTTTT
many	TRBV7-3	.	TRBJ2-3	CASSLTAGETDTQYF	TGTGCCAGCAGCTTAACGGCAGGGGAGACAGATACGCAGTATTTT
few	TRBV10-3	TRBD2	TRBJ2-6	CAIRGGANVLTF	TGTGCCATCCGGGGGGGGGCCAACGTCCTGACCTTC
many	TRBV11-2	.	TRBJ2-3	CASSSGVNRVTDTQYF	TGTGCCAGCAGCTCGGGGGTGAATCGGGTCACAGATACGCAGTATTTT
medium-sized	TRBV27	.	TRBJ1-2	CASSPGTFYGYTF	TGTGCCAGCAGTCCGGGGACATTTTATGGCTACACCTTC
many	TRBV11-3	.	TRBJ2-3	CASSLTEALTDTQYF	TGTGCCAGCAGCCTCACGGAGGCCCTCACAGATACGCAGTATTTT
.	TRBV7-8	TRBD2	TRBJ2-7	CASSGGLVGYEQYF	TGTGCCAGCAGCGGGGGACTAGTAGGTTACGAGCAGTACTTC
few	TRBV6-1	TRBD2	TRBJ2-1	CASSPGASGYNEQFF	TGTGCCAGCAGTCCCGGGGCTAGCGGATACAATGAGCAGTTCTTC
many	TRBV20-1	.	TRBJ1-6	CSAIDYGSQSLHF	TGCAGTGCTATTGATTACGGTAGTCAATCCCTCCACTTT
many	TRBV27	.	TRBJ1-6	CASSFGGRWRSPLHF	TGTGCCAGCAGTTTCGGGGGGAGGTGGAGATCACCCCTCCACTTT
many	TRBV12-3/TRBV12-4	.	TRBJ1-2	CASSPDLSPLGYTF	TGTGCCAGCAGCCCGGATTTATCCCCCTTGGGCTACACCTTC
medium-sized	TRBV6-1	TRBD1	TRBJ1-2	CASRGQGVNGYTF	TGTGCCAGCAGGGGACAGGGAGTAAATGGCTACACCTTC
many	TRBV20-1	TRBD2	TRBJ2-3	CSASGRTLSTDTQYF	TGCAGTGCTAGCGGGAGGACCCTTAGCACAGATACGCAGTATTTT
many	TRBV4-1	TRBD1	TRBJ1-3	CASSQAAPGTGIGNTIYF	TGCGCCAGCAGCCAAGCTGCTCCCGGGACAGGGATAGGAAACACCATATATTTT
.	TRBV10-2	.	TRBJ2-5	CASSVGGGGETQYF	TGCGCCAGCAGTGTTGGGGGGGGCGGGGAGACCCAGTACTTC
many	TRBV9	.	TRBJ2-1	CASSVASGTVGEQFF	TGTGCCAGCAGCGTAGCTTCGGGGACCGTCGGAGAGCAGTTCTTC
many	TRBV3-1	TRBD2	TRBJ2-7	CASSYGAGGFNEQYF	TGTGCCAGCAGTTACGGAGCGGGAGGATTCAACGAGCAGTACTTC
many	TRBV19	TRBD2	TRBJ2-7	CASSTPLAGTYEQYF	TGTGCCAGTAGTACCCCCCTAGCGGGAACCTACGAGCAGTACTTC
.	TRBV5-4	.	TRBJ1-5	CASSLGRFGQHRTENGQPQHF	TGTGCCAGCAGCCTGGGTAGGTTCGGACAGCATCGAACCGAAAATGGTCAGCCCCAGCATTTT
many	TRBV5-1	.	TRBJ2-3	CASSLAGDTQYF	TGCGCCAGCAGCTTGGCCGGAGATACGCAGTATTTT
many	TRBV4-3	TRBD1	TRBJ2-5	CASSQSRDRQETQYF	TGCGCCAGCAGCCAGAGCCGGGACAGACAAGAGACCCAGTACTTC
many	TRBV12-3/TRBV12-4	TRBD2	TRBJ2-3	CASSSSGRAPDTQYF	TGTGCCAGCAGTTCTAGCGGGAGGGCCCCAGATACGCAGTATTTT
.	TRBV4-3	.	TRBJ2-3	CASSQVRGHRTDTQYF	TGCGCCAGCAGCCAAGTCCGAGGTCACCGCACAGATACGCAGTATTTT
many	TRBV10-3	.	TRBJ1-1	CAINGVGMNTEAFF	TGTGCCATCAATGGAGTCGGGATGAACACTGAAGCTTTCTTT
many	TRBV5-1	TRBD1	TRBJ2-7	CASSLPTGGYEQYF	TGCGCCAGCAGCCTCCCGACAGGGGGCTACGAGCAGTACTTC
few	TRBV6-1	TRBD1	TRBJ2-7	CASGGWDRGEQYF	TGTGCCAGCGGGGGGTGGGACAGGGGCGAGCAGTACTTC
many	TRBV28	.	TRBJ1-4	CASSSRDLNEKLFF	TGTGCCAGCAGTTCCCGGGACCTGAATGAAAAACTGTTTTTT
many	TRBV6-4	TRBD2	TRBJ2-3	CASMGTRGDLLYF	TGTGCCAGCATGGGGACTAGGGGAGATCTGCTGTATTTT
many	TRBV20-1	.	TRBJ2-4	CSARDRGAINIQYF	TGCAGTGCTAGAGACAGGGGCGCCATCAACATTCAGTACTTC